Below, 23 T cell receptor beta chains from the same sample are listed, as sequenced in a study of blood T cell repertoires in COVID-19. Only in-frame clones appear in the TCRdb table, and some are missing; sequencing was by immunoSEQ multiplex PCR. Of tens of thousands of clones listed, roughly 88% were seen once; the top ten hold approximately 4.7%. Source material: peripheral blood. The receptor set was obtained from a human donor in a cohort sampled during active COVID-19.

This chain uses TRBV6-5 with TRBJ1-1; 7 bases line up with TRBD1. Per the germline V gene, CDR1 is MNHEY and CDR2 is SVGAGI. This CDR3 is built from 14 residues. V gave up 4 bases and J gave up 2 bases; unmatched junction bases: 4. The CDR3 nucleotides are TGTGCCAGCAGTTCCGGGACAGTAAACACTGAAGCTTTCTTT. Amino acids: CASSSGTVNTEAFF.

The chain joins TRBV28 to TRBJ1-2, with TRBD1 matching over 9 bases. J gave up 2 bases and V 7 bases, and 5 bases lay outside the gene matches. Germline lookup yields CDR1 MDHEN and CDR2 SYDVKM. This CDR3 contains 14 residues. The CDR3 DNA reads TGTGCCAGCATTCGGGACAGGGTAAACTATGGCTACACCTTC. It is translated as CASIRDRVNYGYTF.

This clone occurred a few times. The chain combines TRBV2 with TRBJ1-2, with TRBD1 as a possible D gene (5 bases). Germline V CDR1 and CDR2: SNHLY, FYNNEI. Trimming took off 6 bases at V and 4 bases at J, with 18 bases between the two ends. The CDR3 spans 15 residues. Here the CDR3 DNA reads TGTGCCAGCAGCGACCCCCAGGGAGGCTCCTATGGCTACACCTTC. Translating it yields CASSDPQGGSYGYTF.

The chain is built from TRBV19 and TRBJ1-3; 12 positions agree with TRBD1. Germline V gives CDR1 LNHDA, CDR2 SQIVND (reference sequence). The V and J ends lost 6 bases and 4 bases, in that order; junction bases with no gene match: 10. The CDR3 contains 17 residues. The chain's CDR3 is CASRRSGQGAVGNTIYF. The CDR3, as DNA: TGTGCCAGTAGAAGATCGGGACAGGGGGCAGTCGGAAACACCATATATTTT. Drawing the rest from reference TRBV19 and TRBJ1-3, the complete variable domain is DGGITQSPKYLFRKEGQNVTLSCEQNLNHDAMYWYRQDPGQGLRLIYYSQIVNDFQKGDIAEGYSVSREKKESFPLTVTSAQKNPTAFYLCASRRSGQGAVGNTIYFGEGSWLTVV.

The chain links TRBV28 to TRBJ1-5; TRBD1 might be the D (5 bases). The CDR3 loop spans 17 amino acids. Trimming stripped 6 bases from V and 2 bases from J, with 20 bases between. Germline lookup yields CDR1 MDHEN and CDR2 SYDVKM. CDR3 sequence (DNA): TGTGCCAGCAGCCCCGGAGCCCACAGGCATGGCAATCAGCCCCAGCATTTT. Translated, it gives CASSPGAHRHGNQPQHF.

The genes are TRBV5-4 and TRBJ2-6; 16 nucleotides agree with TRBD2. The CDR3 has 18 residues. CDR1 is SGHNT and CDR2 is YYREEE in the germline V gene (reference sequence). The J segment lost 4 bases and the V segment lost 5 bases, leaving 6 bases of the junction unmatched. CDR3 in DNA: TGTGCCAGCAGGTCGGGGACTAGCGGGAGGGGAGGGGCCAACGTCCTGACTTTC. This translates into CASRSGTSGRGGANVLTF.

This chain links TRBV28 with TRBJ2-7, with a possible D match to TRBD1 (8 bases). The CDR3 loop spans 18 amino acids. CDR1 is MDHEN and CDR2 is SYDVKM in the germline V gene. Trimming cost V 6 bases and J 0 bases, with 24 bases left between them. The CDR3 is CASSPGQGASGLSYEQYF. The CDR3 nucleotides are TGTGCCAGCAGCCCTGGGCAGGGGGCTAGCGGACTCTCCTACGAGCAGTACTTC. Looking up the rest from reference TRBV28 and TRBJ2-7 gives the full variable domain: DVKVTQSSRYLVKRTGEKVFLECVQDMDHENMFWYRQDPGLGLRLIYFSYDVKMKEKGDIPEGYSVSREKKERFSLILESASTNQTSMYLCASSPGQGASGLSYEQYFGPGTRLTVT.

J is TRBJ1-2 and V is TRBV7-2; the D is unclear. Germline assignment: CDR1 SGHTA and CDR2 FQGNSA. Trimming cost V 2 bases and J 7 bases, with 11 bases left between them. The CDR3 totals 13 residues. The CDR3: CASSLWSQFGYTF. For the CDR3, the DNA is TGTGCCAGCAGCTTATGGTCGCAGTTTGGCTACACCTTC. The full variable domain, completed using reference TRBV7-2 and TRBJ1-2, is GAGVSQSPSNKVTEKGKDVELRCDPISGHTALYWYRQSLGQGLEFLIYFQGNSAPDKSGLPSDRFSAERTGGSVSTLTIQRTQQEDSAVYLCASSLWSQFGYTFGSGTRLTVV.

V gene TRBV6-5 combines with J gene TRBJ2-1; TRBD2 matches 15 bases. J gave up 8 bases and V 4 bases, and 3 bases lay outside the gene matches. The CDR3 runs to 15 residues. Germline CDR1 MNHEY, CDR2 SVGAGI. The CDR3 DNA sequence: TGTGCCAGCAGTTGGGGACTAGCGGGGGGAGATGAGCAGTTCTTC. Translated, it gives CASSWGLAGGDEQFF.

This clone has just one count. The chain couples TRBV4-1 to TRBJ1-1; 7 bases fit TRBD1. With 0 bases clipped from V and 6 bases from J, the junction kept 7 bases outside the gene matches. This CDR3 has 15 amino acids. CDR1 is MGHRA and CDR2 is YSYEKL in the germline V gene. DNA of the CDR3: TGCGCCAGCAGCCAAGACTCTGACAGGGCCGCTGAAGCTTTCTTT. It encodes CASSQDSDRAAEAFF.

On this clone: The same CDR3 arises from other DNA sequences in this sample as well. The chain recombines TRBV18 with TRBJ1-1; the D is unclear. Trimming removed 0 bases at V and 1 base at J, with 6 bases between. The CDR3 covers 14 residues. Germline CDR1 reads KGHSH; CDR2 reads LQKENI. CDR3: CASSPPPGNTEAFF. The DNA for the CDR3 is TGTGCCAGCTCACCACCCCCAGGGAACACTGAAGCTTTCTTT.

This rearrangement joins TRBV14 to TRBJ2-2, with D unresolved. The CDR3 is 14 residues long. CDR1 and CDR2 from the germline V gene are SGHDN and FVKESK. V shed 2 bases and J shed 1 base, with 5 bases lying between them. CDR3 coding DNA: TGTGCCAGCAGCCAAAACTGGAACACCGGGGAGCTGTTTTTT. Translation: CASSQNWNTGELFF.

The V and J genes are TRBV21-1 and TRBJ1-5; TRBD1 is taken as the D call from the table, unchecked against the DNA. TRBV21-1 is noted as a pseudogene. The CDR3 has 15 amino acids. CDR3 nucleotide sequence: TGTGCCAGCAGCAAAAGGGGACAGGGAGTTCAGCCCCAGCATTTT. Translated: CASSKRGQGVQPQHF.

This chain uses TRBV19 with TRBJ2-7; 11 bases agree with TRBD1. This CDR3 contains 17 residues. In germline, CDR1 is LNHDA, CDR2 SQIVND (reference sequence). V trimming: 4 bases; J trimming: 3 bases; junction bases outside the gene matches: 11. The CDR3 loop reads CASSRTGGRLAGYEQYF. The CDR3 DNA reads as TGTGCCAGTAGTAGGACAGGGGGCCGGCTAGCGGGCTACGAGCAGTACTTC.

The chain has TRBV19 and TRBJ1-1; D not resolved. CDR3 length: 14 residues. CDR1 is LNHDA and CDR2 is SQIVND in the germline V gene (reference sequence). The V gene lost 3 bases and the J gene lost 2 bases, with 10 bases spanning the gap. The CDR3 DNA reads TGTGCCAGTAGTATGCGGACGGGAAACACTGAAGCTTTCTTT. Amino acids: CASSMRTGNTEAFF.

The V call is TRBV30, the J call TRBJ2-3; 10 nucleotides align to TRBD1. This CDR3 comprises 15 residues. Trimming cost V 2 bases and J 3 bases; bases outside gene matches: 5. Germline values: CDR1 GTSNPN, CDR2 SVGIG (reference sequence). CDR3: CAWSRTGGLTDTQYF. Written as DNA, the CDR3 is TGTGCCTGGAGTCGGACAGGGGGGTTGACAGATACGCAGTATTTT.

The chain combines TRBV11-2 with TRBJ2-4; the D gene is possibly TRBD2 (5 bases). Trimming stripped 5 bases from V and 8 bases from J, with 13 bases between. This CDR3 region has 13 residues. The V gene's germline CDR1 is SGHAT and CDR2 FQNNGV. CDR3 DNA: TGTGCCAGCAGCCGGGTCTTCGGGGACATTCAGTACTTC. Encoded protein: CASSRVFGDIQYF.

The chain links TRBV6-5 to TRBJ2-7, with no clear D. V was pared by 7 bases and J by 0 bases, with 13 bases between. The length of the CDR3 is 14 residues. Germline V lookup: CDR1 MNHEY, CDR2 SVGAGI. The CDR3 DNA sequence: TGTGCCAGCATAAGTTCCCAGGTCTCCTACGAGCAGTACTTC. Residues: CASISSQVSYEQYF.

The chain combines TRBV5-5 with TRBJ1-1; the D is unclear. V lost 2 bases and J lost 3, with 8 bases in between. The CDR3 loop spans 13 amino acids. Per germline, CDR1 SGHKS and CDR2 YYEKEE (reference sequence). The CDR3 DNA is TGTGCCAGCAGCTTCCGACGGGACACTGAAGCTTTCTTT. Translation gives CASSFRRDTEAFF. The full variable domain, its missing parts supplied by reference TRBV5-5 and TRBJ1-1, is DAGVTQSPTHLIKTRGQQVTLRCSPISGHKSVSWYQQVLGQGPQFIFQYYEKEERGRGNFPDRFSARQFPNYSSELNVNALLLGDSALYLCASSFRRDTEAFFGQGTRLTVV.

The gene calls are TRBV27 and TRBJ2-7; D may be TRBD2 (5 bases). The CDR3 extends over 15 amino acids. Looked up from germline, CDR1 is MNHEY and CDR2 is SMNVEV (reference sequence). Trimming shortened V by 1 base and J by 2 bases, and 12 bases separated the two germline ends. The CDR3 loop reads CASSLLRASPYEQYF. In DNA form, the CDR3 reads TGTGCCAGCAGTTTATTGCGGGCCAGCCCCTACGAGCAGTACTTC.

This clone was found a few times. The gene calls are TRBV7-9 and TRBJ2-7, with D perhaps TRBD1 (5 bases). The CDR3 sequence is 14 residues long. Trimming took off 1 base at V and 2 bases at J, with 9 bases between the two ends. Germline CDR1 is SEHNR and CDR2 is FQNEAQ (reference sequence). The CDR3 nucleotides read TGTGCCAGCAGCTTAGATAGGGGAACCTACGAGCAGTACTTC. Protein sequence: CASSLDRGTYEQYF.

The V gene is TRBV28, the J gene TRBJ2-7; 8 bases map to TRBD1. Germline assignment: CDR1 MDHEN and CDR2 SYDVKM. This CDR3 comprises 15 residues. V trimming: 5 bases; J trimming: 0 bases; junction bases outside the gene matches: 6. The CDR3: CASSRTGRFSYEQYF. In nucleotides, the CDR3 is TGTGCCAGCAGTCGGACAGGGAGATTCTCCTACGAGCAGTACTTC.

CDR3 DNA sequence: TGTGCCAGCAGCCCTCGAGCGAATCTCTATGGCTACACCTTC. Translated: CASSPRANLYGYTF. V gene TRBV7-9 combines with J gene TRBJ1-2; no reliable D call. The germline gives CDR1 SEHNR, CDR2 FQNEAQ (reference sequence). The CDR3 is made up of 14 amino acids. Trimming took off 5 bases at V and 4 bases at J, with 14 bases between the two ends.